Here is one T cell receptor beta chain with its context. This clone's antigen is unknown. No base quality values were provided; no much bigger clone lies one nucleotide off. These data come from a study of beta chain features in type 1 diabetes (dated by TCRdb to about 2018). Regarding the research as a whole: Mean age, gender distribution, total cell number and subset yield were not different between patients and healthy donors. A total of roughly 98,000,000 sorted cells were examined across all samples, and a strong correlation was observed between cell number per subset and RNA yield. In the study, recently diagnosed type 1 diabetes patients and matched healthy donors were compared on the TCRB repertoires of their sorted circulating CD4+ T cell subsets. Whereas all 30 or so donors provided naive and central memory subsets, regulatory and stem cell-like memory subsets were isolated from just 8 patients and roughly 8 healthy donors.

Overall results and qualifications from the work: Because cDNA was sequenced instead of genomic DNA, highly expressing activated cells could be over-represented, though the groups showed no difference in activation or CD3 levels. Naive, central memory and regulatory TCRB repertoires appeared to be more similar among patients than among healthy donors. Because small numbers of individuals were included in the HLA sub-analyses, any influence of HLA type on TCRB rearrangement was left unresolved. At VDJ recombination sites, type 1 diabetes patients had fewer insertions and more deleted nucleotides, which implies abnormalities in thymic rearrangement. PCR might favor shorter templates, but patient and control samples were amplified and corrected together, so any skew would affect both groups equally. In all four CD4+ subsets, TCRB CDR3 length was moderately but significantly shorter in type 1 diabetes patients.

A single peripheral blood draw of approximately 110 mL on average was collected from each donor into heparinised tubes. A BD FACSAria II was used to sort naive, central memory, regulatory and stem cell-like memory CD4+ T cells with a panel that included CD45RO, CCR7, CD25, CD127, CD95 and CD27. Purity was above 95% for every sorted population. PBMCs were isolated immediately by Lymphoprep density gradient centrifugation and stained directly without culture. So that batch effects would be minimized, each experiment stained and sorted samples in pairs, pairing one healthy donor with one patient. The germline V gene specifies ENHRY as CDR1 and SYGVKD as CDR2. From its cysteine to its phenylalanine, the CDR3 spans 16 amino acids. The DNA shown is the 48-base CDR3, in frame from base 1. Here V drops 7 bases and J drops 1 base, and the junction holds 9 bases not matched to any gene. The High Capacity cDNA Reverse Transcription Kit was used to reverse transcribe all of the isolated RNA, meaning that expressed TCRB transcripts were what got sequenced. Naive, central memory and regulatory T cell samples underwent deep immunoSEQ sequencing, averaging about 3.57 million total reads per sample. Sorted cells were lysed in RLT buffer, and RNA was extracted using DNase-treated RNeasy Micro or Mini kits according to cell number. Each cell subset was processed separately to prevent cross-contamination, with patient and healthy donor samples processed together. The immunoSEQ multiplex PCR was used to amplify TCRB sequences from cDNA, yielding 87-bp fragments that span the CDR3 region. Sequencing of the amplicons was performed on the Illumina HiSeq platform. Under the source paper's analysis protocol: Synthetic template baselines were used to correct PCR bias computationally, reads within Hamming distance 2 were collapsed, and singletons that could not be merged were discarded. Reads were aligned against IMGT to assign V, D and J genes, CDR3 length and insertions or deletions at six rearrangement sites. Within each subset, clonotype counts were normalized to sorted cell number, after which true diversity and Gini coefficients were computed with the tcR R package. The overlap coefficient, calculated on TCRB nucleotide sequences, was used to quantify repertoire sharing. Out-of-frame TCRB sequences from naive cells were analyzed as a proxy for the pre-selection repertoire. TCRdb limited this immuneACCESS table to in-frame rearrangements with V and J called. A share of clones is missing; checked studies link under half to unresolved V genes, and the rest is unexplained. D and trimming come from the DNA, and the V and J calls and clone size come from that table. In this sample the table shows 900,000 or so clones, under 20% of which occur a single time. The biggest ten clones account for around 0.02% of the sample.

In this chain, TRBV10-3 is recombined with TRBJ2-2, with 7 central nucleotides matching TRBD1. Sequencing input: naive CD4+ T cells from blood. This specimen's cell subset or site label, interpreted: true naive CD4+ T cells. The receptor's source is a woman aged 18 to 35 in good health. The CDR3 sequence is CAITITTGVNTGELFF. Here is the DNA: TGTGCCATCACCATCACCACAGGGGTGAACACCGGGGAGCTGTTTTTT.